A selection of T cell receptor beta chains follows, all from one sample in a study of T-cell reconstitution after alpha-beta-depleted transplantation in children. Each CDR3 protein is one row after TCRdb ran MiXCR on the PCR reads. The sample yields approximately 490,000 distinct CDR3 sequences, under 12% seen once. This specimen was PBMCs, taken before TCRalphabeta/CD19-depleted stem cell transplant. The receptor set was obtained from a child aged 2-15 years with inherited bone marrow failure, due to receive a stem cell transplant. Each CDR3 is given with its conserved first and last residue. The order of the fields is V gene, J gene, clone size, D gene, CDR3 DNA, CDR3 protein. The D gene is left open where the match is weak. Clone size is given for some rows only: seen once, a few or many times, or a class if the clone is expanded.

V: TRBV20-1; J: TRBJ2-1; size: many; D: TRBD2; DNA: TGCAGTGCTACGGGACTAGCAGACTACAATGAGCAGTTCTTC; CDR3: CSATGLADYNEQFF
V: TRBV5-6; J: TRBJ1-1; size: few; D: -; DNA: TGTGCCAGCAGCTTGGGAGGGTTCGCTGAAGCTTTCTTT; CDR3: CASSLGGFAEAFF
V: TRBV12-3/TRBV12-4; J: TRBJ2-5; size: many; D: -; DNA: TGTGCCAGCAGTCCCCCCGGGGGAGGAGAGACCCAGTACTTC; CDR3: CASSPPGGGETQYF
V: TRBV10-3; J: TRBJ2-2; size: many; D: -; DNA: TGTGCCATCAGTGAGGTGGGCCTCCGGAGCACCGGGGAGCTGTTTTTT; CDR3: CAISEVGLRSTGELFF
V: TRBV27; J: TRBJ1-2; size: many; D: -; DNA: TGTGCCAGCAGTTTATCGCCACACGGTATCCCCTATGGCTACACCTTC; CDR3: CASSLSPHGIPYGYTF
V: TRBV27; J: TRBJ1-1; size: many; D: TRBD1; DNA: TGTGCCAGCAGTTTATCGAAGGGACAGGGCGAAGCTTTCTTT; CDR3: CASSLSKGQGEAFF
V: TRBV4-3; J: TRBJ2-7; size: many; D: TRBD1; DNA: TGCGCCAGCAGCCAAGATCCGGGACAGGGGTACGAGCAGTACTTC; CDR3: CASSQDPGQGYEQYF
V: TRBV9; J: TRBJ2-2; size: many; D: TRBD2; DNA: TGTGCCAGCAGTGATCGGCTAGCGGGAGGGCTGGCCGGGGAGCTGTTTTTT; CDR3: CASSDRLAGGLAGELFF
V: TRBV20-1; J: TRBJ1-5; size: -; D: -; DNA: TGCAGTGCTTACAGGGTTGGAAGCAATCAGCCCCAGCATTTT; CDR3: CSAYRVGSNQPQHF
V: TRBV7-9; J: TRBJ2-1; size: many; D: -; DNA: TGTGCCAGCAGCTTAAGGGCAGGGGTCTACAATGAGCAGTTCTTC; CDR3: CASSLRAGVYNEQFF
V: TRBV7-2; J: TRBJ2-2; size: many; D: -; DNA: TGTGCCAGCAGCCCTGCCGGCGGGGAGCTGTTTTTT; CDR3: CASSPAGGELFF
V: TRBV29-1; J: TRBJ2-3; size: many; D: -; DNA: TGCAGCGTTGAAGGATACAGGGAGCCAGATACGCAGTATTTT; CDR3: CSVEGYREPDTQYF
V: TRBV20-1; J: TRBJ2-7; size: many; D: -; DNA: TGCAGTGCTAGAAGCTCCTTCTCCTACGAGCAGTACTTC; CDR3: CSARSSFSYEQYF
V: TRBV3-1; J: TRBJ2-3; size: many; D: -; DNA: TGTGCCAGCAGCTCCGGGGGCCCAGATACGCAGTATTTT; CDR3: CASSSGGPDTQYF
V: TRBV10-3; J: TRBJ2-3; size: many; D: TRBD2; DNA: TGTGCCATCAGTGGCCTAGCGGGAGGGACAGATACGCAGTATTTT; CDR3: CAISGLAGGTDTQYF
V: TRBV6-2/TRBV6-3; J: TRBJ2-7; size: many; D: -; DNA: TGTGCCAGCAGCCACCACTACGAGCAGTACTTC; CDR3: CASSHHYEQYF
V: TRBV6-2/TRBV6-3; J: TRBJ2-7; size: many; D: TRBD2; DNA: TGTGCCAGCAGTTACCAGCGGGAAGGCGAGCAGTACTTC; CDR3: CASSYQREGEQYF
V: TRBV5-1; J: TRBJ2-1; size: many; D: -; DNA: TGCGCCAGCAGCTTGGACTTCACTGAGCAGTTCTTC; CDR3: CASSLDFTEQFF
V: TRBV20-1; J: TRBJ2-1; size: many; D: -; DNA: TGCAGTGCTAGAGACCCCCTGGGGGGCAATGAGCAGTTCTTC; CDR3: CSARDPLGGNEQFF
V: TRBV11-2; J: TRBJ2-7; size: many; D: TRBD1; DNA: TGTGCCAGCACAATGGACAGGGTAGGCGAGCAGTACTTC; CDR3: CASTMDRVGEQYF
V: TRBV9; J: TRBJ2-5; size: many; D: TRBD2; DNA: TGTGCCAGCAGCTCTAGCGGGAGTAGGGGGGAGACCCAGTACTTC; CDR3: CASSSSGSRGETQYF
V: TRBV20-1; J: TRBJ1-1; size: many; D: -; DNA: TGCAGTGCTAGGGACAACACTGAAGCTTTCTTT; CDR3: CSARDNTEAFF
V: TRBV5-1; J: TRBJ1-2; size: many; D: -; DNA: TGCGCCAGCAGCTTAAGATTTGGGGGGCCTGATGGCTACACCTTC; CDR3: CASSLRFGGPDGYTF
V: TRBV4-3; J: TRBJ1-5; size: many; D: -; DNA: TGCGCCAGCAGCCAACAATGGGGGGGGGCAGGTAGCAATCAGCCCCAGCATTTT; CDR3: CASSQQWGGAGSNQPQHF
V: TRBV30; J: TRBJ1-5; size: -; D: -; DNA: TGTGCCTGGAGTGTACGCGGGGATCAGCCCCAGCATTTT; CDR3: CAWSVRGDQPQHF
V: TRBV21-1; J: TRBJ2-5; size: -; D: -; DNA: TGTGCCAGCAGGGACGAGACCCAGTACTTC; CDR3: CASRDETQYF
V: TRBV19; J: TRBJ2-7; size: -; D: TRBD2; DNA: TGTGCCAGTAGTGCAACACTAGCGGGAGGGCCAAGAGAAGAGCAGTACTTC; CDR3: CASSATLAGGPREEQYF
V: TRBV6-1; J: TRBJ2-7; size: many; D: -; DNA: TGTGCCAGCAGTTCGGTGTCCTGGGAGCAGTACTTC; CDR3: CASSSVSWEQYF
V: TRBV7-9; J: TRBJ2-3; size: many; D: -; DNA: TGTGCCAGCAGCTTAGGGGCATCAGATACGCAGTATTTT; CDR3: CASSLGASDTQYF
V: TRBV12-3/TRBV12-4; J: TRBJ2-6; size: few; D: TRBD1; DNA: TGTGCCAGCAATACCCCAACAGGGGGAAAAACTGGGGCCAACGTCCTGACTTTC; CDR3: CASNTPTGGKTGANVLTF
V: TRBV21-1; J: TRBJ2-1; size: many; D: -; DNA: TGTGCCAGTGCTCTTCTGCGGGATAGGTCCCCCAATGAGCAGTTCTTC; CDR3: CASALLRDRSPNEQFF
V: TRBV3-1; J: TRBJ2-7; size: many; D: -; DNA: TGTGCCAGCAGCCCCCGGGACAAGGCAACCTACGAGCAGTACTTC; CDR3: CASSPRDKATYEQYF
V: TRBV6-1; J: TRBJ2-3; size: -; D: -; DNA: TGTGCCAGCAGTCCTTACCGAGGGGCCCCGATTGGCCATACGCAGTATTTT; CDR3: CASSPYRGAPIGHTQYF
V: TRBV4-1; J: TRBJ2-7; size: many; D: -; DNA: TGCGCCAGCAGCCAAGACCCCGCCGAGTACGAGCAGTACTTC; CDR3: CASSQDPAEYEQYF
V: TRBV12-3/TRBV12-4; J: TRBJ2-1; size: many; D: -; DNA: TGTGCCAGCAGTTTAGCGGGACGGAGCCATGACGAGCAGTTCTTC; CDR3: CASSLAGRSHDEQFF
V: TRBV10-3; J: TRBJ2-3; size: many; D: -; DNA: TGTGCCATCATGCTAGACACAGATACGCAGTATTTT; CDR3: CAIMLDTDTQYF
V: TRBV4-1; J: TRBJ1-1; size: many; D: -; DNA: TGCGCCAGCAGCTTCCGCCTGGCCAACACTGAAGCTTTCTTT; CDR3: CASSFRLANTEAFF
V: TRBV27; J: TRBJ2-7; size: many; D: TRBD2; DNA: TGTGCCAGCAGTTTAACAGGTAGCGGGAGTGGGGAGTACTTC; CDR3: CASSLTGSGSGEYF
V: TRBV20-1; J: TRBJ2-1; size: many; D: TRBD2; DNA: TGCAGTGCTACTAGCGGGAGTTCACTCTATGAGCAGTTCTTC; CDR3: CSATSGSSLYEQFF
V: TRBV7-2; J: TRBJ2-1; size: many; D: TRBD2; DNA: TGTGCCAGCAGCTTCGGACTAGCGGGAGGGTATGAGCAGTTCTTC; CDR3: CASSFGLAGGYEQFF
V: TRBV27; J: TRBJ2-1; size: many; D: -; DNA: TGTGCCAGCAGTTCGAACCAATACAATGAGCAGTTCTTC; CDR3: CASSSNQYNEQFF
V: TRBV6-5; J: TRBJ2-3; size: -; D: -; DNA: TGTGCCAGCAGTTACCTCGGCAGGGGGGGACATACGCAGTATTTT; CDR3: CASSYLGRGGHTQYF
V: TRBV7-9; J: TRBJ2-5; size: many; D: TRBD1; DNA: TGTGCCAGCAGCCTTTTGGACAGGGGAGAGACCCAGTACTTC; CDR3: CASSLLDRGETQYF
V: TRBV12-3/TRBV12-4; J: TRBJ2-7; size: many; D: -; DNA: TGTGCCAGCAGTTTGTGGGCAGAGCAGTACTTC; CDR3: CASSLWAEQYF
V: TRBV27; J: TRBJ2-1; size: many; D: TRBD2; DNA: TGTGCCAGCAGTTTATCTCCTAGCGGGAGTCTTTACAATGAGCAGTTCTTC; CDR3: CASSLSPSGSLYNEQFF
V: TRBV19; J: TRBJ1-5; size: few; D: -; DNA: TGTGCCAGTAGTATCGGGACGGGCCAGCCCCAGCATTTT; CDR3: CASSIGTGQPQHF
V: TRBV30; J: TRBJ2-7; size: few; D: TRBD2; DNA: TGTGCCTGGAGGGTACTAGCGGGAACCGGCGAGCAGTACTTC; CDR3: CAWRVLAGTGEQYF
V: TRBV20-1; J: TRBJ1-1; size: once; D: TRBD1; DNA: TGCAGTGCTAGAGAAGTAGATCGAGGGGGCCGCACTGAAGCTTTCTTT; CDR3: CSAREVDRGGRTEAFF
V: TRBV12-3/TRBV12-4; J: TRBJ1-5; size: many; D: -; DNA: TGTGCCAGCAGTTTACCTACACAGGGCTTCAATCAGCCCCAGCATTTT; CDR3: CASSLPTQGFNQPQHF
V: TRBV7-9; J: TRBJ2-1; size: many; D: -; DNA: TGTGCCAGCAGCCGACCGAGCAGCTCCTACAATGAGCAGTTCTTC; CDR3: CASSRPSSSYNEQFF
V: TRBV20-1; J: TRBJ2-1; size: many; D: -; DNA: TGCAGTGCGCCGGGACGCAGATCCTACAATGAGCAGTTCTTC; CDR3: CSAPGRRSYNEQFF